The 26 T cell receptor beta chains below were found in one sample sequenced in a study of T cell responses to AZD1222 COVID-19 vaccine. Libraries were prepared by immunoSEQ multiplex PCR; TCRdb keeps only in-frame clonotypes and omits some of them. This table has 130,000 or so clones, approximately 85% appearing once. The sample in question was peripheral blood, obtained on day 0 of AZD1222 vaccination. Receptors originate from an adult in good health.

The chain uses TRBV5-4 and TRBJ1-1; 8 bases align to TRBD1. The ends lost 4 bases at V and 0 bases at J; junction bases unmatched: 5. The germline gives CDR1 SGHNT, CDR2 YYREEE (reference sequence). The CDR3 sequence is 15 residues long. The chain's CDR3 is CASSQPGGLNTEAFF. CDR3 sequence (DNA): TGTGCCAGCAGCCAACCAGGGGGCTTGAACACTGAAGCTTTCTTT.

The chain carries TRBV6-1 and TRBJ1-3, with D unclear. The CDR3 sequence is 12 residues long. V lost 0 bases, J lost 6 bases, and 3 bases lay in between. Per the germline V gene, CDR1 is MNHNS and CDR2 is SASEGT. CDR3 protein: CASSEALNTIYF. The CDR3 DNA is TGTGCCAGCAGTGAAGCTCTAAACACCATATATTTT.

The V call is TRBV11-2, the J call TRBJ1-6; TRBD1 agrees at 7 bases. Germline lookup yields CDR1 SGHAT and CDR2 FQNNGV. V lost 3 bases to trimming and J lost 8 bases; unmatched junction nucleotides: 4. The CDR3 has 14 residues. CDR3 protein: CASSLTGSHSPLHF. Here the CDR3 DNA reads TGTGCCAGCAGCTTGACAGGGTCTCATTCACCCCTCCACTTT.

The CDR3 sequence is CASSQDAGDTQYF. The CDR3 nucleotides read TGCGCCAGCAGCCAAGATGCAGGAGATACGCAGTATTTT. The V gene is TRBV4-1, the J gene TRBJ2-3, with D hard to call. Germline CDR1 and CDR2: MGHRA and YSYEKL. The V and J ends lost 0 bases and 5 bases respectively, with 6 bases between them. This CDR3 has 13 amino acids.

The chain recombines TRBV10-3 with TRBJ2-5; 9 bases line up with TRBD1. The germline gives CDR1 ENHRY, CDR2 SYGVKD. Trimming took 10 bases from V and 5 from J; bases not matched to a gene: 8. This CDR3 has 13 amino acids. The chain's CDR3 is CATGQGEEETQYF. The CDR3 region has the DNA TGTGCCACGGGACAGGGCGAGGAGGAGACCCAGTACTTC.

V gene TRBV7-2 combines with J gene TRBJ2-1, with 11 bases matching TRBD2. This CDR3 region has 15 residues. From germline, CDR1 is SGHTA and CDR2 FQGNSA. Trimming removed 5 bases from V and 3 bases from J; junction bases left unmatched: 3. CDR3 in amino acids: CASSRTSGYYNEQFF. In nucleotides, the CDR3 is TGTGCCAGCAGCCGGACTAGCGGGTACTACAATGAGCAGTTCTTC.

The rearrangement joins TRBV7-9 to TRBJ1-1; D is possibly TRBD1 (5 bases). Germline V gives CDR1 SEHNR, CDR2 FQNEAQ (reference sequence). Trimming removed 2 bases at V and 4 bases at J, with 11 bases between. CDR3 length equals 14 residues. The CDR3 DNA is TGTGCCAGCAGCTTACTGGGGAGGGGCACTGAAGCTTTCTTT. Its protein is CASSLLGRGTEAFF.

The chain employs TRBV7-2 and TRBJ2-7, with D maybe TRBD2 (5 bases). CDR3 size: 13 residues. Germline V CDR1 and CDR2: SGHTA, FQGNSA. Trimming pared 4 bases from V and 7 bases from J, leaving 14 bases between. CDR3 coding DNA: TGTGCCAGCAGCTATTTGGAGCCGGGAGAGCAGTACTTC. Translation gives CASSYLEPGEQYF.

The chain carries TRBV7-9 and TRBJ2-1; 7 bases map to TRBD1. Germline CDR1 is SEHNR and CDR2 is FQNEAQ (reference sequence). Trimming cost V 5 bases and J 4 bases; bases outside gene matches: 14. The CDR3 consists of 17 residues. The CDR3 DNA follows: TGTGCCAGCAGCCTGGCGTCCGGGACAGAGAATTACAATGAGCAGTTCTTC. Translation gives CASSLASGTENYNEQFF.

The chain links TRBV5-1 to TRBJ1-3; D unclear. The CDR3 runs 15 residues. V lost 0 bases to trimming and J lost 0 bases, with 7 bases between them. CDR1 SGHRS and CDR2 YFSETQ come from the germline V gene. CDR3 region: CASSLVSDSGNTIYF. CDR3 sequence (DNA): TGCGCCAGCAGCTTGGTTTCGGACTCTGGAAACACCATATATTTT. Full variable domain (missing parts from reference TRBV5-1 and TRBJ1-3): KAGVTQTPRYLIKTRGQQVTLSCSPISGHRSVSWYQQTPGQGLQFLFEYFSETQRNKGNFPGRFSGRQFSNSRSEMNVSTLELGDSALYLCASSLVSDSGNTIYFGEGSWLTVV.

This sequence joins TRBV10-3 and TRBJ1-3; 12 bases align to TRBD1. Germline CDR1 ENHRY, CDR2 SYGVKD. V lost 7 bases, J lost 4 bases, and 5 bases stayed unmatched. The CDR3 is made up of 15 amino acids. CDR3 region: CAITGDRGPGNTIYF. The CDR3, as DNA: TGTGCCATCACCGGGGACAGGGGGCCCGGAAACACCATATATTTT.

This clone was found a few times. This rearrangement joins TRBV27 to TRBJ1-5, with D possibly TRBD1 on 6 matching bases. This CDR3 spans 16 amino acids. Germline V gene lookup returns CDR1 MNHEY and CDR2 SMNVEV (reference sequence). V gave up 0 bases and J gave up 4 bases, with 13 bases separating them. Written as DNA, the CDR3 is TGTGCCAGCAGTTTATCGGGGGGGCTCAGGAATCAGCCCCAGCATTTT. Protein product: CASSLSGGLRNQPQHF.

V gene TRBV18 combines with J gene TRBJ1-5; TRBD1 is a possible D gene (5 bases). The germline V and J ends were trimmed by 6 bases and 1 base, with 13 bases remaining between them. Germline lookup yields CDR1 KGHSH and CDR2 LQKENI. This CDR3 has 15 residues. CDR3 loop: CASSGGTLSNQPQHF. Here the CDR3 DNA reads TGTGCCAGCTCGGGGGGGACGCTAAGCAATCAGCCCCAGCATTTT.

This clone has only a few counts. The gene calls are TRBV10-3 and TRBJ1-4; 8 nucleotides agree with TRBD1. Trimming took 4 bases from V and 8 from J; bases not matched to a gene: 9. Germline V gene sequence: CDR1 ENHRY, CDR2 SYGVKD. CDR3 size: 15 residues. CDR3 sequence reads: CAISASTGAGEKLFF. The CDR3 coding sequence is TGTGCCATCAGTGCCTCGACAGGGGCGGGGGAAAAACTGTTTTTT.

The CDR3 DNA sequence: TGTGCCAGCTCACCAATCGTAGGGGGGGGGCTCTATAGCAATCAGCCCCAGCATTTT. Encoded protein: CASSPIVGGGLYSNQPQHF. The chain has TRBV18 and TRBJ1-5; tentative D call: TRBD1 (6 bases). The CDR3 sequence is 19 residues long. Germline loops: CDR1 KGHSH, CDR2 LQKENI. Trimming took off 2 bases at V and 0 bases at J, with 20 bases between the two ends.

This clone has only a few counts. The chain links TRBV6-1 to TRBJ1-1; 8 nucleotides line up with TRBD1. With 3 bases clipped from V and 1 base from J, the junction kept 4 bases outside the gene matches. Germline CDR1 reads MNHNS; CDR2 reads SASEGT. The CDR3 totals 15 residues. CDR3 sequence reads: CASSETGARNTEAFF. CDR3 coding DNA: TGTGCCAGCAGTGAGACAGGGGCGCGGAACACTGAAGCTTTCTTT.

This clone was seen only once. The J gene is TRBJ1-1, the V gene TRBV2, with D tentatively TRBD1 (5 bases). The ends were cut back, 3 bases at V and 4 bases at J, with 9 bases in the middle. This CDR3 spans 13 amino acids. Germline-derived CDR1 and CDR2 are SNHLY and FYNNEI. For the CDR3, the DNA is TGTGCCAGCAGTGACGACAGAGTCACTGAAGCTTTCTTT. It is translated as CASSDDRVTEAFF.

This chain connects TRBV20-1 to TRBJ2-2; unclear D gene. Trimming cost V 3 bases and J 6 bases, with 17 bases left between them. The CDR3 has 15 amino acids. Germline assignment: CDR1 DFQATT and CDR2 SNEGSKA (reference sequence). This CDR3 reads CSASVSSLEAGELFF. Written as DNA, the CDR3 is TGCAGTGCTAGTGTGTCCAGTCTAGAGGCCGGGGAGCTGTTTTTT.

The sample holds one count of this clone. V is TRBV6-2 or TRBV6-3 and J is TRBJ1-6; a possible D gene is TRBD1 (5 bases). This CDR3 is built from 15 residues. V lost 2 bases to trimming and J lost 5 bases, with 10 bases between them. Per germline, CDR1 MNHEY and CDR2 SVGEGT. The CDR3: CASSYQDNHNSPLHF. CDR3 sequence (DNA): TGTGCCAGCAGTTACCAGGACAATCATAATTCACCCCTCCACTTT.

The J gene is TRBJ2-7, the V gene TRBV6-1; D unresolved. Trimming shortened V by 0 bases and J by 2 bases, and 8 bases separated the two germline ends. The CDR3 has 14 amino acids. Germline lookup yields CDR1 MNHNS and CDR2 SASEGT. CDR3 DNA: TGTGCCAGCAGTGAAGCTGACGGAGCCTACGAGCAGTACTTC. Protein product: CASSEADGAYEQYF.

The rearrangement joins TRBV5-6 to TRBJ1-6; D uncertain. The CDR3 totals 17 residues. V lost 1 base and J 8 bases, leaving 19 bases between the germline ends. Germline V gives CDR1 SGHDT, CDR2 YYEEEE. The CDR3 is CASSLSAGASIDSPLHF. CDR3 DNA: TGTGCCAGCAGCTTGTCGGCAGGCGCTTCGATAGATTCACCCCTCCACTTT.

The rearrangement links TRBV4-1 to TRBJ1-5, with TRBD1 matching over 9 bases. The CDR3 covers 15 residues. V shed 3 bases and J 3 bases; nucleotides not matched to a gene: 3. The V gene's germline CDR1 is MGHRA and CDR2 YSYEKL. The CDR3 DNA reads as TGCGCCAGCAGCCAGGGACAGGGAATCAATCAGCCCCAGCATTTT. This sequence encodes CASSQGQGINQPQHF.

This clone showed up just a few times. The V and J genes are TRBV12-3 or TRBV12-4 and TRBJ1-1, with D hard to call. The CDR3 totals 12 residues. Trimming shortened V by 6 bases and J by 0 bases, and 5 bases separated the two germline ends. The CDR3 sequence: CASSPVNTEAFF. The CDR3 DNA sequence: TGTGCCAGCAGCCCGGTGAACACTGAAGCTTTCTTT.

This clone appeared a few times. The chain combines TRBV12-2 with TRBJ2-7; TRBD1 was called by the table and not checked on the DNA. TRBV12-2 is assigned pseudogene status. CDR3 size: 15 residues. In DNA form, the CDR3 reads TGTGCAAGTCGCCCGAACAGGGAGTCCACCTACGAGCAGTACTTC. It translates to CASRPNRESTYEQYF.

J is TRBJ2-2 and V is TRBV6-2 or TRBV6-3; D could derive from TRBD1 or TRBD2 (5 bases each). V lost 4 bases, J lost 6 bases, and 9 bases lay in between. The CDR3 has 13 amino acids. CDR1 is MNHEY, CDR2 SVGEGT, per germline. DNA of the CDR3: TGTGCCAGCAGTTCTCGGGACGCCGGGGAGCTGTTTTTT. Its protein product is CASSSRDAGELFF.

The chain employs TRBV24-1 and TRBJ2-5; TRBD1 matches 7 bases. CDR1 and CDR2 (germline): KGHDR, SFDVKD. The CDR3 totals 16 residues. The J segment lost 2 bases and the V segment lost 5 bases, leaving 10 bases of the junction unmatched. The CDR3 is CATSAPTGSNQETQYF. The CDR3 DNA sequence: TGTGCCACCAGTGCTCCGACAGGGAGCAATCAAGAGACCCAGTACTTC.